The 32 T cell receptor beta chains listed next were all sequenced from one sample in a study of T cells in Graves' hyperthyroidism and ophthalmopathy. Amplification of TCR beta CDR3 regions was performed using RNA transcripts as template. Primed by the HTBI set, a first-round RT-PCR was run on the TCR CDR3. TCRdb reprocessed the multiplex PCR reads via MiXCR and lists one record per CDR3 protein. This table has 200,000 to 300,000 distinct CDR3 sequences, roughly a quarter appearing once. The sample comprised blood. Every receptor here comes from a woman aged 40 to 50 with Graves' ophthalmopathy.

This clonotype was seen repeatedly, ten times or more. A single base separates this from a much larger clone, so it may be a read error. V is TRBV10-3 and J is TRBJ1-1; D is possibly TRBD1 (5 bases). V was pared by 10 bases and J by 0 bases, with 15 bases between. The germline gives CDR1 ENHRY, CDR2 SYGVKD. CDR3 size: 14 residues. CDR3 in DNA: TGTGCCACTCGCCAGGGACGACTGAACACTGAAGCTTTCTTT. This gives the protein CATRQGRLNTEAFF.

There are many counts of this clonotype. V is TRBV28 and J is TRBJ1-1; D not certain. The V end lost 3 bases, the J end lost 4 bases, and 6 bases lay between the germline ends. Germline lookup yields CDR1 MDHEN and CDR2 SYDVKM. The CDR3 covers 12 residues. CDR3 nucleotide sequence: TGTGCCAGCAGTTTCGGGGTCACTGAAGCTTTCTTT. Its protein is CASSFGVTEAFF.

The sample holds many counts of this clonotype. CDR3 sequence: CASSSPASAQPQHF. The CDR3 DNA follows: TGTGCCAGCAGTTCCCCCGCGAGCGCTCAGCCCCAGCATTTT. The chain links TRBV27 to TRBJ1-5, with D unclear. The V end was cut by 4 bases, the J end by 6 bases, with 13 bases between. This CDR3 has 14 residues. Germline V gene sequence: CDR1 MNHEY, CDR2 SMNVEV (reference sequence).

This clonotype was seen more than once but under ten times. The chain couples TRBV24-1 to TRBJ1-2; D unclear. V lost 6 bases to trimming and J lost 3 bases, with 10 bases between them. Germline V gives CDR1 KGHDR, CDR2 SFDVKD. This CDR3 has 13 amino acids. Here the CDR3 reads CATSPGSDYGYTF. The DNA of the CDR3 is TGTGCCACCAGTCCGGGTTCTGACTATGGCTACACCTTC.

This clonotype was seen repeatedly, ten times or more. The CDR3 protein is CASSPPSLGGKETQYF. Here the CDR3 DNA reads TGTGCCAGCTCACCTCCCTCTTTAGGGGGGAAGGAGACCCAGTACTTC. The rearrangement links TRBV18 to TRBJ2-5; D assignment may be TRBD1 or TRBD2 (6 bases each). The V end was cut by 3 bases, the J end by 5 bases, with 19 bases between. This CDR3 contains 16 residues. Looked up from germline, CDR1 is KGHSH and CDR2 is LQKENI.

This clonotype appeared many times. CDR3 in amino acids: CASSLFQGSYEQYF. The CDR3 nucleotides read TGTGCCAGCAGTTTATTCCAGGGCTCCTACGAGCAGTACTTC. The chain employs TRBV6-2 or TRBV6-3 and TRBJ2-7, with D maybe TRBD1 (5 bases). The CDR3 contains 14 residues. The germline V gene encodes CDR1 MNHEY and CDR2 SVGEGT. V was cut by 4 bases and J by 0 bases, with 10 bases left in between.

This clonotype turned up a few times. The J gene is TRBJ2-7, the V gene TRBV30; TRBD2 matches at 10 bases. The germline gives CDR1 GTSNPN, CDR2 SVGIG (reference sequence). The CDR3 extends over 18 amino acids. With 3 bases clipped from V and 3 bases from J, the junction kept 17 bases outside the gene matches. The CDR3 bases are TGTGCCTGGAGCGACCCATATCCTCTAGCGGGGGTCGGCTACGAGCAGTACTTC. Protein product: CAWSDPYPLAGVGYEQYF.

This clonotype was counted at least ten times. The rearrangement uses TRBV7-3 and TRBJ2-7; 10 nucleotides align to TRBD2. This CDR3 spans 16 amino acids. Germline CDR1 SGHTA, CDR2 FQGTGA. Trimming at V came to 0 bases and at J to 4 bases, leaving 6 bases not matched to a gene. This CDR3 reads CASSLTATSGSYEQYF. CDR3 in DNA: TGTGCCAGCAGCTTAACTGCGACTAGCGGGTCTTACGAGCAGTACTTC.

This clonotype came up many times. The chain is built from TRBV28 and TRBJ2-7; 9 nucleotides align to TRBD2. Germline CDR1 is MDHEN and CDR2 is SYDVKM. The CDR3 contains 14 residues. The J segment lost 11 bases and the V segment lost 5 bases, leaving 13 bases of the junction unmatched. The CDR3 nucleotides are TGTGCCAGCAGTCCCTTTAGTCTAGCGGGAATCGAGTACTTC. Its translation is CASSPFSLAGIEYF.

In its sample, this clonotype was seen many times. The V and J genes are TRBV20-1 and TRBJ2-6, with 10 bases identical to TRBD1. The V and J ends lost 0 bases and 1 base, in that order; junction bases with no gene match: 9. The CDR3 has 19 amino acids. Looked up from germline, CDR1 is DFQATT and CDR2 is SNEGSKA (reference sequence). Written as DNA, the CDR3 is TGCAGTGCTAGAGATCCAGGTGGACAGGGGGGATCTGGGGCCAACGTCCTGACTTTC. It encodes CSARDPGGQGGSGANVLTF.

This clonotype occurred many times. The CDR3 reads CASSQYGSSYEQYF. CDR3 nucleotide sequence: TGTGCCAGCAGCCAATACGGGAGCTCCTACGAGCAGTACTTC. J is TRBJ2-7 and V is TRBV3-1; D is possibly TRBD2 (6 bases). V was clipped by 2 bases and J by 0 bases, with 8 bases between them. Germline V gene lookup returns CDR1 LGHDT and CDR2 YNNKEL (reference sequence). The CDR3 is made up of 14 amino acids.

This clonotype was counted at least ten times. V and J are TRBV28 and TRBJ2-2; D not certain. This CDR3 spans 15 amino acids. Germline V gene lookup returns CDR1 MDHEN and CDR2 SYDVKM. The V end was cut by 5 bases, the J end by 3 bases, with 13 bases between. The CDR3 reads CASSRFHGDTGELFF. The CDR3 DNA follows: TGTGCCAGCAGTCGATTTCATGGGGACACCGGGGAGCTGTTTTTT.

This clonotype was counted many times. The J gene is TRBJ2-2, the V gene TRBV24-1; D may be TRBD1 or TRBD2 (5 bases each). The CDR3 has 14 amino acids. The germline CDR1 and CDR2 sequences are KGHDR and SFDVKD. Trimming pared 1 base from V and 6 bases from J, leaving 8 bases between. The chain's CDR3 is CATSDFRGPGELFF. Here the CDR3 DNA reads TGTGCCACCAGTGATTTTCGGGGCCCCGGGGAGCTGTTTTTT.

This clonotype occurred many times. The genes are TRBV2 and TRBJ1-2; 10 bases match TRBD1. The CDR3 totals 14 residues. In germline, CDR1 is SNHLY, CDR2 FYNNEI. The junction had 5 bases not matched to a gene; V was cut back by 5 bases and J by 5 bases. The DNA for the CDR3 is TGTGCCAGCAGTTCGACAGGGGGCTATTATGGCTACACCTTC. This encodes CASSSTGGYYGYTF.

The CDR3 nucleotides are TGTGCCAGCAGTCGACAGGGCCTAAGCAATCAGCCCCAGCATTTT. Its translation is CASSRQGLSNQPQHF. The chain couples TRBV28 to TRBJ1-5; 7 positions match TRBD1. The V gene end was trimmed by 5 bases and the J gene end by 1 base; junction bases not matched to a gene: 5. The CDR3 covers 15 residues. CDR1 and CDR2 from the germline V gene are MDHEN and SYDVKM.

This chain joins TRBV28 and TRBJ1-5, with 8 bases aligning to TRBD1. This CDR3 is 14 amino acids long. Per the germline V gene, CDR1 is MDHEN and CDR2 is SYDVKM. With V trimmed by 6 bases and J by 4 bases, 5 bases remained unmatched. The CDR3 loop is CASRRGQANQPQHF. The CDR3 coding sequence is TGTGCCAGCAGGAGGGGACAGGCAAATCAGCCCCAGCATTTT.

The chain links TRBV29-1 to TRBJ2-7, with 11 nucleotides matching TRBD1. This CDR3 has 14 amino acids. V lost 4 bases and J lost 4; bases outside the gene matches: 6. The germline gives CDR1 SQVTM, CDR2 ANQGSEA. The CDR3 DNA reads TGCAGCGTTGTCCAAGGACAGGGGGCTTACGAGCAGTACTTC. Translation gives CSVVQGQGAYEQYF.

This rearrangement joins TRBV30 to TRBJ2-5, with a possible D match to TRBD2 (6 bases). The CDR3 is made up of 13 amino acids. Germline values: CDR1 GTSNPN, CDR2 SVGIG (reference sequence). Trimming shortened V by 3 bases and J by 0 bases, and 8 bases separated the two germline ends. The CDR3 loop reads CAWSRGYQETQYF. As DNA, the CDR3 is TGTGCCTGGAGCCGGGGGTACCAAGAGACCCAGTACTTC.

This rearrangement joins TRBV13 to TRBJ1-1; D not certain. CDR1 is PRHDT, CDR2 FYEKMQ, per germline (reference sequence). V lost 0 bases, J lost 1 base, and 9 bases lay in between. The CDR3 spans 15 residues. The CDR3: CASSLGGPENTEAFF. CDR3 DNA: TGTGCCAGCAGCTTAGGCGGACCGGAGAACACTGAAGCTTTCTTT.

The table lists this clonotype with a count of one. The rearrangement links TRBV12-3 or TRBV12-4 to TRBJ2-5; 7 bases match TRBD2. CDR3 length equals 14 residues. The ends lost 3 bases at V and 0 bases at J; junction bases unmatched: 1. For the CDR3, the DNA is TGTGCCAGCAGTTTGAGCGGGAACCAAGAGACCCAGTACTTC. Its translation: CASSLSGNQETQYF.

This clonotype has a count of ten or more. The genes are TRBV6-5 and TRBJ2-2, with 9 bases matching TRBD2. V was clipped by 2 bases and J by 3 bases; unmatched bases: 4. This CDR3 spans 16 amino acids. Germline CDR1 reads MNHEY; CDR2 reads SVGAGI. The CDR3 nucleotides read TGTGCCAGCAGTTACAGGGGCGGGAGGGACACCGGGGAGCTGTTTTTT. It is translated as CASSYRGGRDTGELFF.

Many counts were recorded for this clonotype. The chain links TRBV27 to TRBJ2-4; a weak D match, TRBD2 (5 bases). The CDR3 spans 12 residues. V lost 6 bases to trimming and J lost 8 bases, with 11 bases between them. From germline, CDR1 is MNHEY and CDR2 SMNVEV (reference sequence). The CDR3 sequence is CASRRGPDIQYF. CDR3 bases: TGTGCCAGCAGGAGAGGGCCTGACATTCAGTACTTC.

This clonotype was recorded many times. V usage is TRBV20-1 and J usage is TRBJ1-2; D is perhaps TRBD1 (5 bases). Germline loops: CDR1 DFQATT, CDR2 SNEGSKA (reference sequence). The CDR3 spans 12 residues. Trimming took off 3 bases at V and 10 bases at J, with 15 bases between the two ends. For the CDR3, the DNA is TGCAGTGCTAGCGGCGCCAGGGTAGACTACACCTTC. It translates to CSASGARVDYTF.

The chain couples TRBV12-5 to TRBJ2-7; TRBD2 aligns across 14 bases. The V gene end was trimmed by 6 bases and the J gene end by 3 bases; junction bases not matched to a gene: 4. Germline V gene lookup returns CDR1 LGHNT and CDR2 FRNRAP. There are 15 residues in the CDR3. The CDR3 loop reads CASGTSGGADYEQYF. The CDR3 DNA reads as TGTGCTAGTGGGACTAGCGGGGGGGCAGACTACGAGCAGTACTTC. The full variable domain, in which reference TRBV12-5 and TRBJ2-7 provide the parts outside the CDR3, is DARVTQTPRHKVTEMGQEVTMRCQPILGHNTVFWYRQTMMQGLELLAYFRNRAPLDDSGMPKDRFSAEMPDATLATLKIQPSEPRDSAVYFCASGTSGGADYEQYFGPGTRLTVT.

The CDR3 DNA is TGTGCCAGCAGCTTAAGTGCGGGAGCCTACGAGCAGTACTTC. This sequence encodes CASSLSAGAYEQYF. This chain uses TRBV7-2 with TRBJ2-7; 7 bases agree with TRBD2. The junction had 3 bases not matched to a gene; V was cut back by 2 bases and J by 2 bases. Per germline, CDR1 SGHTA and CDR2 FQGNSA. This CDR3 has 14 amino acids.

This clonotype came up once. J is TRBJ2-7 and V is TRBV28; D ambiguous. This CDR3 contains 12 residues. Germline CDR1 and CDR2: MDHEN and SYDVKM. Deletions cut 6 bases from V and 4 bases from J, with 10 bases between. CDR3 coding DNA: TGTGCCAGCAGCCACCCAAAATACGAGCAGTACTTC. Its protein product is CASSHPKYEQYF.

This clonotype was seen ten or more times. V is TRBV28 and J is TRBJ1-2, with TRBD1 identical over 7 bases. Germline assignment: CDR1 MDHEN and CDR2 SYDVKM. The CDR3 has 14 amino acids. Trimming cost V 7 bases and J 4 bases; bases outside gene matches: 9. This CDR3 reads CASKRDREVYGYTF. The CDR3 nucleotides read TGTGCCAGCAAACGTGACAGGGAGGTCTATGGCTACACCTTC.

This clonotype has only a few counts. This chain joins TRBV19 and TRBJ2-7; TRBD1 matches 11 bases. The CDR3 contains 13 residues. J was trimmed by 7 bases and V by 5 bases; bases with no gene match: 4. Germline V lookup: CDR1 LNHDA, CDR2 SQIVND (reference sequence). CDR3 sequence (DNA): TGTGCCAGTAGTGGACAGGGGGCCGGGGAGCAGTACTTC. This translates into CASSGQGAGEQYF.

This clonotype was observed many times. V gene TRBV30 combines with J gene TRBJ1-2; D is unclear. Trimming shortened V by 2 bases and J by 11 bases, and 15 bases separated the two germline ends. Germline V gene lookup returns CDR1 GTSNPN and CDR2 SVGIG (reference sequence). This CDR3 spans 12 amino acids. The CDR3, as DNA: TGTGCCTGGAGTCAATCGGGAAGGGTGTACACCTTC. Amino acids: CAWSQSGRVYTF.

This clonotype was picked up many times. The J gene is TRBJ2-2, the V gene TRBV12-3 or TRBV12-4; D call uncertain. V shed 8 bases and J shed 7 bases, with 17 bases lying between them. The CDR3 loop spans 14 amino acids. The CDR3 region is CASRTNKGGGELFF. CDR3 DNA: TGTGCCAGCCGTACGAATAAGGGTGGCGGGGAGCTGTTTTTT.

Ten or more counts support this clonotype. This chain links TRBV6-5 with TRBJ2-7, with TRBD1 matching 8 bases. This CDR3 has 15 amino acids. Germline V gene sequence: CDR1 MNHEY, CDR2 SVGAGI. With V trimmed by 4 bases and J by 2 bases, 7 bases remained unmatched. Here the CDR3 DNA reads TGTGCCAGCAGTTCTATAGCGGACAGGGCCTACGAGCAGTACTTC. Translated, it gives CASSSIADRAYEQYF.

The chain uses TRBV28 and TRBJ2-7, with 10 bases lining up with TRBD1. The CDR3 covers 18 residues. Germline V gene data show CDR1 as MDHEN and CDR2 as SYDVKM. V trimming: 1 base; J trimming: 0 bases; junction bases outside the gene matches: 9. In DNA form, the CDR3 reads TGTGCCAGCAGTTTATTGGGGACAGGGGCCTCCACCTCCTACGAGCAGTACTTC. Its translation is CASSLLGTGASTSYEQYF.